A single sample is the source of the 5 T cell receptor beta chains below, sequenced in a study of cytomegalovirus exposure and HLA in healthy donors. With 60 Vbeta and 13 Jbeta primers, the PCR was carried out. The data were produced by immunoSEQ multiplex PCR, yet TCRdb's version contains in-frame clones alone and is incomplete. The data contain around 150,000 clones, 55% to 75% of them singletons. The sequencing input was PBMCs. The receptors were gathered from a woman aged 55-69 years in good health and CMV-seropositive.

This rearrangement joins TRBV6-1 to TRBJ1-5; unclear D gene. The V end lost 4 bases, the J end lost 1 base, and 11 bases lay between the germline ends. The CDR3 totals 15 residues. Germline CDR1 MNHNS, CDR2 SASEGT. The CDR3 region is CASSAAAFSNQPQHF. The DNA of the CDR3 is TGTGCCAGCAGTGCAGCGGCCTTCAGCAATCAGCCCCAGCATTTT.

The gene calls are TRBV7-8 and TRBJ1-2; D gene unclear. The germline CDR1 and CDR2 sequences are SGHVS and FQNEAQ. This CDR3 is 15 amino acids long. The V and J ends lost 2 bases and 0 bases respectively, with 10 bases between them. CDR3 residues: CASSLTAEANYGYTF. For the CDR3, the DNA is TGTGCCAGCAGCTTAACTGCCGAGGCTAACTATGGCTACACCTTC.

The chain recombines TRBV18 with TRBJ1-2; 8 bases are a match to TRBD1. The CDR3 runs 15 residues. Germline V gene sequence: CDR1 KGHSH, CDR2 LQKENI. V was clipped by 2 bases and J by 4 bases; unmatched bases: 6. This CDR3 is CASSPENTGGYGYTF. CDR3 in DNA: TGTGCCAGCTCACCAGAGAACACAGGGGGCTATGGCTACACCTTC.

V and J are TRBV11-2 and TRBJ2-3; 9 bases agree with TRBD2. Germline V gives CDR1 SGHAT, CDR2 FQNNGV. The CDR3 loop spans 17 amino acids. V lost 5 bases and J lost 7; bases outside the gene matches: 16. The CDR3 spells CASSQSRGSGRPNTQYF. The CDR3 DNA reads as TGTGCCAGCAGCCAATCTCGTGGTAGCGGGAGACCGAATACGCAGTATTTT.

This chain connects TRBV5-6 to TRBJ2-5, with 7 bases fitting TRBD2. This CDR3 is built from 14 residues. With 3 bases clipped from V and 8 bases from J, the junction kept 10 bases outside the gene matches. Germline V gene sequence: CDR1 SGHDT, CDR2 YYEEEE. The CDR3: CASSYPGVAGTQYF. CDR3 nucleotide sequence: TGTGCCAGCAGCTACCCCGGGGTAGCGGGTACCCAGTACTTC. The full variable domain, its missing parts supplied by reference TRBV5-6 and TRBJ2-5, is DAGVTQSPTHLIKTRGQQVTLRCSPKSGHDTVSWYQQALGQGPQFIFQYYEEEERQRGNFPDRFSGHQFPNYSSELNVNALLLGDSALYLCASSYPGVAGTQYFGPGTRLLVL.